This T cell receptor beta chain was sequenced during a study of blood T cell repertoires in COVID-19. Study information: The United States, Italy and Spain supplied acute and convalescent COVID-19 samples.

The repertoire was sequenced with immunoSEQ multiplex PCR; TCRdb's copy has only in-frame clones and lacks some. The data contain about 130,000 clones, 65% to 90% of them seen just once; the ten biggest clones take up approximately 6.6%. The receptor comes from a man of 80 years or more with active or convalescent COVID-19. What was sequenced was peripheral blood.

CDR3 coding DNA: TGTGCCAGCAGCTTAGCAGGGTGGGATACGCAGTATTTT. Its protein is CASSLAGWDTQYF. The genes are TRBV7-3 and TRBJ2-3; D might be TRBD1 (5 bases). V lost 2 bases and J 6 bases, leaving 9 bases between the germline ends. CDR1 is SGHTA and CDR2 is FQGTGA in the germline V gene. The CDR3 has 13 residues.